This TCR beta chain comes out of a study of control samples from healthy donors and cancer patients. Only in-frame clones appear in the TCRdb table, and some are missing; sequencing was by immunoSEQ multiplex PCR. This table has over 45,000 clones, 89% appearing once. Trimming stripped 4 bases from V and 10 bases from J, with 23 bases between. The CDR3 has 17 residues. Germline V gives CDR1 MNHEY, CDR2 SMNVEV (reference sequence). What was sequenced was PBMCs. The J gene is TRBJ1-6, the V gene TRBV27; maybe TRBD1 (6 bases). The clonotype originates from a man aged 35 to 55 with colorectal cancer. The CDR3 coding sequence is TGTGCCAGCAGTTGGGGCCCCCTCCCGGGACACAGCTCACCCCTCCACTTT. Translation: CASSWGPLPGHSSPLHF.